This T cell receptor beta chain was captured by sequencing in a study of OX40 agonist ivuxolimab in advanced cancers. Across the study: The treatment was a fully human IgG2 OX40 agonist, ivuxolimab. Participants, approximately 80% male, averaged about 59 years of age, ranging from roughly 23 to 90. Partial response was recorded in three patients: one hepatocellular carcinoma and two cutaneous melanoma cases.

Regarding the study as a whole: Expanded clones belonging to CD8+ T cells outnumbered, on average, those of CD4+.

To note about this clone: Its matching antigen is unknown.

Produced via immunoSEQ multiplex PCR; TCRdb's table is partial and in-frame only. The sample lists some 16,000 clones; over 70% were seen once. The germline V gene has CDR1 MNHEY and CDR2 SMNVEV (reference sequence). Deletions cut 2 bases from V and 0 bases from J, with 7 bases between. The CDR3 is 14 residues long. The origin of this receptor is an adult with an advanced solid tumor such as melanoma, head and neck, liver or kidney cancer. The sequencing used CD4+ or CD8+ T cells sorted from blood, collected in a trial of the OX40 agonist ivuxolimab. The genes are TRBV27 and TRBJ1-1; the D gene is possibly TRBD1 (6 bases). The CDR3 sequence: CASSLNRVNTEAFF. The CDR3 DNA is TGTGCCAGCAGTTTAAACAGGGTGAACACTGAAGCTTTCTTT.